Listed here are 8 T cell receptor beta chains from one sample, sequenced in a study of cytomegalovirus exposure and HLA in healthy donors. Assay used: immunoSEQ multiplex PCR; TCRdb lists only in-frame clones, some missing. The sample gives 150,000 to 250,000 clones, 70% to 85% of which show up once; roughly 12% is in the top ten. The sequencing sample was made of PBMCs. The source is a woman aged 30 to 39 in good health and CMV-seropositive.

J is TRBJ2-1 and V is TRBV30, with 9 bases matching TRBD2. CDR1 and CDR2 from the germline V gene are GTSNPN and SVGIG (reference sequence). V was clipped by 5 bases and J by 4 bases; unmatched bases: 6. The CDR3 length is 14 residues. This chain's CDR3 is CAWGLAPTYNEQFF. Written as DNA, the CDR3 is TGTGCCTGGGGACTAGCGCCTACTTACAATGAGCAGTTCTTC.

The chain is built from TRBV6-1 and TRBJ2-6; the D is unclear. Trimming stripped 4 bases from V and 4 bases from J, with 8 bases between. Looked up from germline, CDR1 is MNHNS and CDR2 is SASEGT. The CDR3 runs to 14 residues. The DNA of the CDR3 is TGTGCCAGCAGTGTCAATCCCGGGGCCAACGTCCTGACTTTC. This encodes CASSVNPGANVLTF.

This rearrangement joins TRBV4-2 to TRBJ2-1; 11 nucleotides match TRBD2. The germline V gene has CDR1 LGHNA and CDR2 YNFKEQ. With V trimmed by 3 bases and J by 14 bases, 9 bases remained unmatched. The CDR3 length is 14 residues. The CDR3 loop reads CASSQISSGGSEFF. The CDR3 DNA is TGTGCCAGCAGCCAGATTTCTAGCGGGGGGTCCGAGTTCTTC.

V is TRBV28 and J is TRBJ1-1; TRBD1 agrees at 9 bases. Germline CDR1 MDHEN, CDR2 SYDVKM. V shed 4 bases, J shed 2 bases, and the junction held 2 bases outside the gene matches. The CDR3 covers 14 residues. Here the CDR3 DNA reads TGTGCCAGCAGTTCACAGGGGGCCAACACTGAAGCTTTCTTT. This translates into CASSSQGANTEAFF.

This rearrangement joins TRBV28 to TRBJ2-1; D is unclear. This CDR3 region has 11 residues. Germline V gives CDR1 MDHEN, CDR2 SYDVKM. Trimming removed 4 bases at V and 7 bases at J, with 5 bases between. CDR3 residues: CASSSRNEQFF. CDR3 sequence (DNA): TGTGCCAGCAGTTCCCGGAATGAGCAGTTCTTC.

The J gene is TRBJ2-1, the V gene TRBV19, with D maybe TRBD2 (6 bases). Germline V lookup: CDR1 LNHDA, CDR2 SQIVND (reference sequence). The ends were cut back, 5 bases at V and 3 bases at J, with 8 bases in the middle. CDR3 length: 13 residues. As DNA, the CDR3 is TGTGCCAGTAGTTCCGGGAGCTACAATGAGCAGTTCTTC. Translated, it gives CASSSGSYNEQFF.

The chain joins TRBV28 to TRBJ1-2; TRBD1 matches 8 bases. CDR3 length: 12 residues. The germline V gene encodes CDR1 MDHEN and CDR2 SYDVKM. The ends lost 7 bases at V and 7 bases at J; junction bases unmatched: 5. The CDR3 here is CASTADRVGYTF. The CDR3, as DNA: TGTGCCAGCACCGCGGACAGGGTTGGCTACACCTTC.

CDR3 loop: CASSLGDRVHGYTF. The CDR3 DNA sequence: TGTGCCAGCAGCTTAGGGGACAGGGTGCATGGCTACACCTTC. The chain couples TRBV7-9 to TRBJ1-2, with TRBD1 matching 9 bases. The CDR3 loop spans 14 amino acids. Germline lookup yields CDR1 SEHNR and CDR2 FQNEAQ (reference sequence). Unmatched junction bases numbered 3, after V lost 1 base and J lost 6 bases.